This T cell receptor (beta chain) came from a study of cytomegalovirus exposure and HLA in healthy donors. Primers: 60 Vbeta forward and 13 Jbeta reverse. This table comes from immunoSEQ multiplex PCR, and its TCRdb copy is limited to in-frame clones, with some not included. The repertoire includes some 180,000 clones, around 76% of them detected once, and 1.5% to 1.7% sits in the top ten. Germline-derived CDR1 and CDR2 are SGHRS and YFSETQ. This CDR3 comprises 16 residues. V lost 1 base to trimming and J lost 0 bases; unmatched junction nucleotides: 4. The TCR comes from a man aged 35 to 55 in good health and CMV-seronegative. Sequenced: PBMCs. V usage is TRBV5-1 and J usage is TRBJ1-5; 7 nucleotides agree with TRBD1. CDR3 sequence reads: CASSLTGEHSNQPQHF. The CDR3 region has the DNA TGCGCCAGCAGCTTGACAGGGGAACATAGCAATCAGCCCCAGCATTTT. The full variable domain, with the rest looked up from reference TRBV5-1 and TRBJ1-5, is KAGVTQTPRYLIKTRGQQVTLSCSPISGHRSVSWYQQTPGQGLQFLFEYFSETQRNKGNFPGRFSGRQFSNSRSEMNVSTLELGDSALYLCASSLTGEHSNQPQHFGDGTRLSIL.